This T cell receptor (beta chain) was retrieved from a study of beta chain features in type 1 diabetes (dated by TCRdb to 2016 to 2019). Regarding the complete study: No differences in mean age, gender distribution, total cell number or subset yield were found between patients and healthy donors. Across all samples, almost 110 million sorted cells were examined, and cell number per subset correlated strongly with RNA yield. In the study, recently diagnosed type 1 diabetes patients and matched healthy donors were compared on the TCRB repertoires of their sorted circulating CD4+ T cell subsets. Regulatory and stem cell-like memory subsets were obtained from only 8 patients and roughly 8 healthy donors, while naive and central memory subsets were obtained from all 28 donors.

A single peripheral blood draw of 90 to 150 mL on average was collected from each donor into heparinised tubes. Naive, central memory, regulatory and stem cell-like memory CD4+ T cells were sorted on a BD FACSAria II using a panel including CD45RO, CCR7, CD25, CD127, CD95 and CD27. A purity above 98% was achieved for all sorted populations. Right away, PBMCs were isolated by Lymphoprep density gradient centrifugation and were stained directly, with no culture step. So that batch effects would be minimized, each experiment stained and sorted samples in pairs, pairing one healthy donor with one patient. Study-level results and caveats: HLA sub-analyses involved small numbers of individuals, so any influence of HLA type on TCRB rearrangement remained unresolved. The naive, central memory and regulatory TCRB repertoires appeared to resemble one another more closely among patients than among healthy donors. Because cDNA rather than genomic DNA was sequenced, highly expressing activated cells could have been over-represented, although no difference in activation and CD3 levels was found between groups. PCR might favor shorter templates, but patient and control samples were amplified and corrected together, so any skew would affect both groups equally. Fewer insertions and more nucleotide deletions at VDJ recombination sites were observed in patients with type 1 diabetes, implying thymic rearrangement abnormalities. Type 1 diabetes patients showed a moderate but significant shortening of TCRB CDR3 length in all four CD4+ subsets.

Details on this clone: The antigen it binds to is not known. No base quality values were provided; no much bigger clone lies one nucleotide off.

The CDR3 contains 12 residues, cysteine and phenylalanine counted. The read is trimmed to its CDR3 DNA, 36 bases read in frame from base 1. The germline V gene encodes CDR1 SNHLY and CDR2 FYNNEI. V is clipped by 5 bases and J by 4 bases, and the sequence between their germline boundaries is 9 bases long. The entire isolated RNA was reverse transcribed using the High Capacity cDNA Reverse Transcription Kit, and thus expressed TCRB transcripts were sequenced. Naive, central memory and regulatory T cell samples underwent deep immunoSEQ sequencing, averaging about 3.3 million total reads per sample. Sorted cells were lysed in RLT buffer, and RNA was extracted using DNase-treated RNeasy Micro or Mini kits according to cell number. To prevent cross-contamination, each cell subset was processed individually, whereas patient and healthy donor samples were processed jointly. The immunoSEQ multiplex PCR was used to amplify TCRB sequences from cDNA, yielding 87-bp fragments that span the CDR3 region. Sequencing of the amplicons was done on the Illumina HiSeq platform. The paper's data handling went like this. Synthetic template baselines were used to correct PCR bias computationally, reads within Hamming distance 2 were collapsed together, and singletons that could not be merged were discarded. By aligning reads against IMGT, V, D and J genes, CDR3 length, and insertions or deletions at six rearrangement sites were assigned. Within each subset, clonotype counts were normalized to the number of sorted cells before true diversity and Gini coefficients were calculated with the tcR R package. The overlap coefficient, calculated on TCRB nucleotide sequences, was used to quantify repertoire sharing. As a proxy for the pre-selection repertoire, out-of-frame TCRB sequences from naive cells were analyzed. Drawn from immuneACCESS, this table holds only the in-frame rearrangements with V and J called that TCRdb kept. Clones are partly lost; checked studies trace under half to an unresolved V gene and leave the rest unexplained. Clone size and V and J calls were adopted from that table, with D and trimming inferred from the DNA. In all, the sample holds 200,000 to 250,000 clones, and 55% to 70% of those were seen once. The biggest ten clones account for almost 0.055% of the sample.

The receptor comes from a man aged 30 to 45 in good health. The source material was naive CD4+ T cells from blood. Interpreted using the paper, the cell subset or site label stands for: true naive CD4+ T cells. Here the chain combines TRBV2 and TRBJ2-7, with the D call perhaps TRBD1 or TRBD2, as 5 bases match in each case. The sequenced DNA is TGTGCCAGCAGTCAGGGAGTGTACGAGCAGTACTTC. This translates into CASSQGVYEQYF.